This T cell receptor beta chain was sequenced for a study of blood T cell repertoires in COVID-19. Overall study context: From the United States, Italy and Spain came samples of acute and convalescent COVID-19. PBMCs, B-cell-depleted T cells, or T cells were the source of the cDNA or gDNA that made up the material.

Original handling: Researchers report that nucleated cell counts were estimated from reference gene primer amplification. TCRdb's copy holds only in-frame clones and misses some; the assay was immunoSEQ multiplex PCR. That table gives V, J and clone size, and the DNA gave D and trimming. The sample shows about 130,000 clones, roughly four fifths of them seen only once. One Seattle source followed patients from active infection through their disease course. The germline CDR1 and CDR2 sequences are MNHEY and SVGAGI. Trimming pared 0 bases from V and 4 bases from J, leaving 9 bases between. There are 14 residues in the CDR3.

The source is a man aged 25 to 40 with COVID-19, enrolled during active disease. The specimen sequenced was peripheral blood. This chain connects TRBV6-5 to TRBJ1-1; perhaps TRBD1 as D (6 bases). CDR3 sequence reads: CASSYSDRSTEAFF. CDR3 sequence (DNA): TGTGCCAGCAGTTACTCGGACAGATCCACTGAAGCTTTCTTT.